This paragraph reports one T cell receptor beta chain. Its antigen is unidentified. CDR3 length: 14 amino acids. Germline assignment: CDR1 SNHLY and CDR2 FYNNEI. V lost 3 bases and J lost 1, with 7 bases in between. These memory T cells were uncultured and sequenced directly after ex vivo isolation. Profiled with immunoSEQ multiplex PCR; TCRdb holds only in-frame clones, not every one. Of 60,000 to 90,000 clones listed, about 83% are singletons. This sample stems from a study of CD4 T cell repertoires in COVID-19. Overall study results and limits: Some SARS-CoV-2 clonotypes, between about 6.5 and 26%, recurred in SARS-CoV and/or HKU1 cultures.

This sequence was found in a human donor who had COVID-19. This rearrangement joins TRBV2 to TRBJ2-1, with D tentatively TRBD2 (5 bases). The sample consisted of CD4+ T cells from peripheral blood, taken after recovery from COVID-19. CDR3 amino acids: CASSERTSYNEQFF. DNA of the CDR3: TGTGCCAGCAGTGAGCGGACTTCCTACAATGAGCAGTTCTTC.